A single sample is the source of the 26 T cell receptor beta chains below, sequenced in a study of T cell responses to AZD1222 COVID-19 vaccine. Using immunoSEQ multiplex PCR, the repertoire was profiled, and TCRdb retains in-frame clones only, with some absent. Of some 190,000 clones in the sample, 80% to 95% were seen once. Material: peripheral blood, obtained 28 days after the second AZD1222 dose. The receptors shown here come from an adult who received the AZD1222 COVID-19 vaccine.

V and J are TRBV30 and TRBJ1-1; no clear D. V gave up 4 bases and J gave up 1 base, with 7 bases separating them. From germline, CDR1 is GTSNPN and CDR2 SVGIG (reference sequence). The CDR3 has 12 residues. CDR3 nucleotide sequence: TGTGCCTGGATGAGGTCGAACACTGAAGCTTTCTTT. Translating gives CAWMRSNTEAFF.

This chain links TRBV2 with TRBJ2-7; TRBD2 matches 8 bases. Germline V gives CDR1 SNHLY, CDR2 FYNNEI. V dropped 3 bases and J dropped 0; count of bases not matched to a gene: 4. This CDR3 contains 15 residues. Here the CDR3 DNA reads TGTGCCAGCAGTGAGGTTAGCGGGAACTCCTACGAGCAGTACTTC. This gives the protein CASSEVSGNSYEQYF.

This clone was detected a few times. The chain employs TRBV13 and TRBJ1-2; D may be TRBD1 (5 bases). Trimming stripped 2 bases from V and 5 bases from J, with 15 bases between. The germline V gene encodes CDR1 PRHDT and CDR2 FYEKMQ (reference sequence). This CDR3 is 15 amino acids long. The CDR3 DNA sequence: TGTGCCAGCAGCTTACAAATGGGGACTTCTTATGGCTACACCTTC. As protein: CASSLQMGTSYGYTF.

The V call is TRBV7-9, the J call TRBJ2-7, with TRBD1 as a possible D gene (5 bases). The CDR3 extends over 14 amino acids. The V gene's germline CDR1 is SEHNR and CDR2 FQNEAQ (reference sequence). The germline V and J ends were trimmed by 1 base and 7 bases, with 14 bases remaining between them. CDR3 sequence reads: CASSLGTGTFEQYF. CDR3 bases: TGTGCCAGCAGCTTAGGTACAGGAACTTTTGAGCAGTACTTC. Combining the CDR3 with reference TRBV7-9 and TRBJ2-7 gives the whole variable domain DTGVSQNPRHKITKRGQNVTFRCDPISEHNRLYWYRQTLGQGPEFLTYFQNEAQLEKSRLLSDRFSAERPKGSFSTLEIQRTEQGDSAMYLCASSLGTGTFEQYFGPGTRLTVT.

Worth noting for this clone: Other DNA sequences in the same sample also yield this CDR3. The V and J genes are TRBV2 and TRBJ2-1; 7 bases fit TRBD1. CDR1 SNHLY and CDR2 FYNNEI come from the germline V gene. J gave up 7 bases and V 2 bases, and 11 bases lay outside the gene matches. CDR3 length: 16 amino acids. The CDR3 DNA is TGTGCCAGCAGTGAACAGGGGGTAGCCCGTGGGAATGAGCAGTTCTTC. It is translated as CASSEQGVARGNEQFF.

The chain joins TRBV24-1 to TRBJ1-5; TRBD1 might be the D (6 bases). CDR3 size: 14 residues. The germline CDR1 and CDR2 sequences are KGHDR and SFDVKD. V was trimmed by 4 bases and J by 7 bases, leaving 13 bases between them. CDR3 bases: TGTGCCACCAGTGACCCTCAGGGGAAGCAGCCCCAGCATTTT. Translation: CATSDPQGKQPQHF.

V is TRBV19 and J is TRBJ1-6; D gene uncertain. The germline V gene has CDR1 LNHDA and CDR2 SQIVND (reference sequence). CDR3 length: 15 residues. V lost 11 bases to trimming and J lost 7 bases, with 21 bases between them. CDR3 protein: CASSVEYGRNSPLHF. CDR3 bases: TGTGCCTCCTCCGTGGAGTACGGGCGGAATTCACCCCTCCACTTT.

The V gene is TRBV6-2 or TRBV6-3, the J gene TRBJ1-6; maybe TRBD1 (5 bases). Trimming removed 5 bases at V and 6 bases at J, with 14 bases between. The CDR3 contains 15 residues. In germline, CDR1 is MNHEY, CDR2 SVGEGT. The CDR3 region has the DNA TGTGCCAGCAGTGGACTCGGGACCGGTAATTCACCCCTCCACTTT. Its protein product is CASSGLGTGNSPLHF.

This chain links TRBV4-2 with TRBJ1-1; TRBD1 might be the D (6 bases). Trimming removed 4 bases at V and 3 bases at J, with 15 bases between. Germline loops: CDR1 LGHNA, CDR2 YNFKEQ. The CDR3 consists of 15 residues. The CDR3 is CASSPLGGGDTEAFF. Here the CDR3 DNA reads TGTGCCAGCAGCCCCTTAGGAGGGGGGGACACTGAAGCTTTCTTT.

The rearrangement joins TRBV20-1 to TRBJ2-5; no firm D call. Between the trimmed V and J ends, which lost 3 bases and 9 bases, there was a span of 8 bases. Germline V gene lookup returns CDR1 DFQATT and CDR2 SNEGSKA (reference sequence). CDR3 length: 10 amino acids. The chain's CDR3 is CSASDGAQYF. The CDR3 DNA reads TGCAGTGCTAGTGATGGGGCCCAGTACTTC.

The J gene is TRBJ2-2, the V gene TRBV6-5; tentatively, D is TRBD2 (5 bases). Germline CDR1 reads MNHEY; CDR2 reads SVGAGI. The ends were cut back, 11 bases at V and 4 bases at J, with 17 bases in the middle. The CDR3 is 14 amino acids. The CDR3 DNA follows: TGTGCCCGCGTTCGTGGGAGAGGCACCGGGGAGCTGTTTTTT. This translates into CARVRGRGTGELFF.

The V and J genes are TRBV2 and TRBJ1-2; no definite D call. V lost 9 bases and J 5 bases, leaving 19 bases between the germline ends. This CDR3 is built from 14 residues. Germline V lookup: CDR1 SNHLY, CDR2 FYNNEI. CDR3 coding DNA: TGTGCCAGTCGGGTTCCCGACGGAACGTATGGCTACACCTTC. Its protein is CASRVPDGTYGYTF.

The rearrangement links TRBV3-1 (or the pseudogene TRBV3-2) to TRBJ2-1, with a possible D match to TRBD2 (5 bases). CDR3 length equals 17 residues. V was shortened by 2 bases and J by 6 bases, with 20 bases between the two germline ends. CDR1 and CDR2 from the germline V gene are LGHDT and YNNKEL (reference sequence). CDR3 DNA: TGTGCCAGCAGCCAATCGGGATCGGGGAAAATTGGCAATGAGCAGTTCTTC. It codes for CASSQSGSGKIGNEQFF.

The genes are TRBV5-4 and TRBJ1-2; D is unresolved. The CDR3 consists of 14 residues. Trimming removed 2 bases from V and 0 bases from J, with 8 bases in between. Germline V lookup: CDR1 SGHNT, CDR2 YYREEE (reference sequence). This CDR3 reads CASSLPGTNYGYTF. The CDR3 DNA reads TGTGCCAGCAGCTTACCGGGAACTAACTATGGCTACACCTTC. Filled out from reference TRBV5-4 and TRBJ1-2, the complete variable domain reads ETGVTQSPTHLIKTRGQQVTLRCSSQSGHNTVSWYQQALGQGPQFIFQYYREEENGRGNFPPRFSGLQFPNYSSELNVNALELDDSALYLCASSLPGTNYGYTFGSGTRLTVV.

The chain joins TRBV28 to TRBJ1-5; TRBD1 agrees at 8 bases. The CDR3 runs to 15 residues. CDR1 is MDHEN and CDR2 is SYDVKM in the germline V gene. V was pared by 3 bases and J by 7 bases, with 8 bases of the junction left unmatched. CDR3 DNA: TGTGCCAGCAGTTTGGGCCAGGGGGCAGGGCAGCCCCAGCATTTT. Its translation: CASSLGQGAGQPQHF.

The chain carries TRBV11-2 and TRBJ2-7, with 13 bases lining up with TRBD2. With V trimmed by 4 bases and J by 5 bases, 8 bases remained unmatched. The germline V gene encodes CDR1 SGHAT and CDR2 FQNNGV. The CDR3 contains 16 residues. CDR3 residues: CASSSPLAGGSHEQYF. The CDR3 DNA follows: TGTGCCAGCAGCTCTCCACTAGCGGGAGGGTCCCACGAGCAGTACTTC.

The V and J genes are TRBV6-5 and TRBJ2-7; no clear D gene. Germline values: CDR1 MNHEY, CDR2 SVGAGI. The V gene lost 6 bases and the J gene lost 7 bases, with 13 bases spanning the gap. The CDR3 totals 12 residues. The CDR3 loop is CASSLWGGEQYF. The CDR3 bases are TGTGCCAGCAGCCTCTGGGGTGGTGAGCAGTACTTC.

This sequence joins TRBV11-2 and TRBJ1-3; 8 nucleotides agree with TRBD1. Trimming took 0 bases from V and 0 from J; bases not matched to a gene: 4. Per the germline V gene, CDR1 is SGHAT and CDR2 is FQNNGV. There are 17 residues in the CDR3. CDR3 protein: CASSLEQGASSGNTIYF. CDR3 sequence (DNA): TGTGCCAGCAGCTTAGAGCAGGGGGCAAGCTCTGGAAACACCATATATTTT.

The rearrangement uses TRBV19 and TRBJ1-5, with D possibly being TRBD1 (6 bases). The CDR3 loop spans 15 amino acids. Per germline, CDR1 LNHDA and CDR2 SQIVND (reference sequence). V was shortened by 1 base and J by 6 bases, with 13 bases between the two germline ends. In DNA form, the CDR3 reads TGTGCCAGTAGTATAGCGGGGGGCGGGGGTCAGCCCCAGCATTTT. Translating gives CASSIAGGGGQPQHF.

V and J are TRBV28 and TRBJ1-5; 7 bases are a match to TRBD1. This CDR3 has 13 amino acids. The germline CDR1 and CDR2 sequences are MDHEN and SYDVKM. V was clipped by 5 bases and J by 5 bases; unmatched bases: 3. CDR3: CASSGTADQPQHF. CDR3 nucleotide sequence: TGTGCCAGCAGTGGGACAGCTGATCAGCCCCAGCATTTT.

The CDR3: CASSPKASGPFDIQYF. CDR3 nucleotide sequence: TGTGCCAGTAGTCCAAAAGCTAGCGGTCCTTTCGACATTCAGTACTTC. V is TRBV19 and J is TRBJ2-4, with 7 bases aligning to TRBD2. Trimming took 5 bases from V and 8 from J; bases not matched to a gene: 15. The CDR3 covers 16 residues. Germline-derived CDR1 and CDR2 are LNHDA and SQIVND (reference sequence).

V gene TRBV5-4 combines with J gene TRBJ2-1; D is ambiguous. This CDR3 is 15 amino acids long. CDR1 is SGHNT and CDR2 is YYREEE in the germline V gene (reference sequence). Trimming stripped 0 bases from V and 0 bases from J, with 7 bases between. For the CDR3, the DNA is TGTGCCAGCAGCTTGGACTCGAGCTCCTACAATGAGCAGTTCTTC. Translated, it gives CASSLDSSSYNEQFF.

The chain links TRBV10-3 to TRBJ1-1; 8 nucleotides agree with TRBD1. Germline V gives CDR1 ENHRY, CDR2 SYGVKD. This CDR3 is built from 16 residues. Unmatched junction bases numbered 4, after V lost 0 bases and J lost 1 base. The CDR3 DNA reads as TGTGCCATCAGTGAGTCCAGGACAGGGTGGAACACTGAAGCTTTCTTT. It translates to CAISESRTGWNTEAFF.

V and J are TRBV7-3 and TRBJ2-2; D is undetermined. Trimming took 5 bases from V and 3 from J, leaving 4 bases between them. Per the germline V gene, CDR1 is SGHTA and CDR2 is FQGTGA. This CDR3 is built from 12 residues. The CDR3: CASSPYTGELFF. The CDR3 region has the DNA TGTGCCAGCAGCCCATACACCGGGGAGCTGTTTTTT. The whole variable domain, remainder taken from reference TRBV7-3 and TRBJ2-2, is GAGVSQTPSNKVTEKGKYVELRCDPISGHTALYWYRQSLGQGPEFLIYFQGTGAADDSGLPNDRFFAVRPEGSVSTLKIQRTERGDSAVYLCASSPYTGELFFGEGSRLTVL.

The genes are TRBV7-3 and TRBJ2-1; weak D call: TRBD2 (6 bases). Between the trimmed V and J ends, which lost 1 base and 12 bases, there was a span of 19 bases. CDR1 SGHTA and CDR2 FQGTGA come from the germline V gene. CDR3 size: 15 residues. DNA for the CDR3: TGTGCCAGCAGCTTAATGTCTAGCGACCGAAGCAGGCAGTTCTTC. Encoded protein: CASSLMSSDRSRQFF.

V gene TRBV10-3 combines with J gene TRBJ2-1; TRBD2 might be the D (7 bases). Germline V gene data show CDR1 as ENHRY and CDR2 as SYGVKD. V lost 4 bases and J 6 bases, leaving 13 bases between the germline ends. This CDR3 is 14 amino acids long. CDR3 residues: CAISVGGGLNEQFF. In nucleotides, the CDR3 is TGTGCCATCAGTGTAGGGGGGGGGCTCAATGAGCAGTTCTTC.